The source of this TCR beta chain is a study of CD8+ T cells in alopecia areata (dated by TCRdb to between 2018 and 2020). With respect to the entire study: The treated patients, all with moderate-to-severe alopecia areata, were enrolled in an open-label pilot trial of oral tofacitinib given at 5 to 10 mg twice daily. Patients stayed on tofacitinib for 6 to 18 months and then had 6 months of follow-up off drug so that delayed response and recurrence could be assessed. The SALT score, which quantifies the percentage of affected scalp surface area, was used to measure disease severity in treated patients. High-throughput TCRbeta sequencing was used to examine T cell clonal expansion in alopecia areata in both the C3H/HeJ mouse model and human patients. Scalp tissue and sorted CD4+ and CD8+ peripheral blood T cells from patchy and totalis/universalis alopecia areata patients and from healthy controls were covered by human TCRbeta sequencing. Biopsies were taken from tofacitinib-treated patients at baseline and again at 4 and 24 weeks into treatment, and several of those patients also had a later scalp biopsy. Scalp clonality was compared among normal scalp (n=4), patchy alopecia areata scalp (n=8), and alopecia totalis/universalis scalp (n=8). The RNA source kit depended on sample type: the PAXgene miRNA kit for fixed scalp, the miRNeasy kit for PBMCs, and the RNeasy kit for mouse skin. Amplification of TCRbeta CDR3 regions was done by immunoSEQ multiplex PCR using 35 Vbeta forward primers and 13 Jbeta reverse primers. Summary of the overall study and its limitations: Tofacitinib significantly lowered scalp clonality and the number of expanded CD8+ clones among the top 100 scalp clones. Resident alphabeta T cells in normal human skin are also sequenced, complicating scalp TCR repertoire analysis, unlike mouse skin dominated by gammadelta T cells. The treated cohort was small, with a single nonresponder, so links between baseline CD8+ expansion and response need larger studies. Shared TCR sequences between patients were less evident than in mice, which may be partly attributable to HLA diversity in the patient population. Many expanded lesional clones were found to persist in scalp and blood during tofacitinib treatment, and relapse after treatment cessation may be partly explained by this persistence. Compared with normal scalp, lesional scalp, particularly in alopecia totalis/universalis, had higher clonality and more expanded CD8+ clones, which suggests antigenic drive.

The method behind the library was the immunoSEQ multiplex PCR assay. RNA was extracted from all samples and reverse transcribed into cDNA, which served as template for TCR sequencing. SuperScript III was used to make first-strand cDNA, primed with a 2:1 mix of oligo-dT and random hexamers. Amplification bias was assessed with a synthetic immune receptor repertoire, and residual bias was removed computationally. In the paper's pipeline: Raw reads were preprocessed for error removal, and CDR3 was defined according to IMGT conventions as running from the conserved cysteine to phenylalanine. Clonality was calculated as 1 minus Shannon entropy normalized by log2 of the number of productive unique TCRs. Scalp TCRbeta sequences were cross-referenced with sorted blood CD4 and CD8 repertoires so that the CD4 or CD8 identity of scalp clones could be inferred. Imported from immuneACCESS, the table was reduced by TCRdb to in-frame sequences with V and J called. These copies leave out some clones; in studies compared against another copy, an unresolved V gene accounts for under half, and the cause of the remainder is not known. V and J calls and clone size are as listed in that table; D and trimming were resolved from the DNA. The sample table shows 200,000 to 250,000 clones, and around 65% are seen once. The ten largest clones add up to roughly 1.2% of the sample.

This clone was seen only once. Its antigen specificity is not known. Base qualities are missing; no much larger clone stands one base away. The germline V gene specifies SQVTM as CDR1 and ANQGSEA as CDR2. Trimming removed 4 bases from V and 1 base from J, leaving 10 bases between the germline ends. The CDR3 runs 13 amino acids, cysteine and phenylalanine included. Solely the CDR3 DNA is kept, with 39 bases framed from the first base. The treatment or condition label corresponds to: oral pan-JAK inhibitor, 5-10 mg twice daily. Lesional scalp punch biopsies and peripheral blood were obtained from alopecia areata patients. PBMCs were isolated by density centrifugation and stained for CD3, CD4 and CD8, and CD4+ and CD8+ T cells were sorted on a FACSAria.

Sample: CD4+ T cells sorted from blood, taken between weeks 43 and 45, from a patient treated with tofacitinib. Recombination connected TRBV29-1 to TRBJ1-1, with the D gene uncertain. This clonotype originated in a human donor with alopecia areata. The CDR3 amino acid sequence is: CSVVRAENTEAFF. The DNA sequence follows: TGCAGCGTTGTTCGGGCGGAGAACACTGAAGCTTTCTTT.